This TCR beta chain was observed in a study of cytomegalovirus exposure and HLA in healthy donors (dated by TCRdb to about 2017). Background for the entire study: The roughly 650 repertoires of the first cohort and the 110 or so validation repertoires were produced on the same platform, according to a later analysis. The aim of the study was to test whether cataloging public T cell receptors could identify signatures of past pathogen exposure. To predict cytomegalovirus infection status, the study brought together high-throughput TCR immunosequencing, statistical association of individual TCRs with disease status, and machine learning. Along with the roughly 670-subject first cohort, a separate validation cohort of around 110 different subjects was used. Broad study findings and their caveats: A later analysis found that TCRs clustered in the first cohort also tended to co-occur in the 110 or so validation repertoires, with roughly 95% of cluster scores above 0. A total of roughly 160 TCR beta chains were listed by the study as associated with cytomegalovirus. The validation cohort had no HLA typing available for a later analysis, so co-occurrence within that cohort was assessed over all 120 repertoires. Most TCR sequences were observed very rarely across donors, whereas some public TCRs were present in many individuals. The classifier was reported to diagnose cytomegalovirus status with high specificity and sensitivity in both the original and validation cohorts. The authors suggested that the approach could potentially be generalized to other disease states and immunological phenotypes. In vitro tests confirmed that a few of the cytomegalovirus-associated TCR beta chains recognize cytomegalovirus antigens.

The donors belonged to the validation cohort of 120 subjects, which was separate from the 666-subject first cohort. The method behind the library was the immunoSEQ multiplex PCR assay. The study's own analysis went as follows. A statistical classification framework was developed to diagnose cytomegalovirus status using the catalog of TCR beta chain sequences. The table comes from immuneACCESS by way of TCRdb, which keeps in-frame sequences with V and J called. Part of the clones is missing from these tables; in studies checked, under half for an unresolved V gene and the rest for unknown reasons. The V and J calls and clone size come from that table; D and trimming were worked out from the DNA. The sample table holds approximately 200,000 clones, of which approximately 84% were seen once. Of the sample, roughly 6.5% is held by the ten largest clones. Germline trimming amounts to 4 bases on V and 3 bases on J, with 13 as the count of junction bases outside the gene matches. Per the germline V gene (reference sequence), MNHEY is the CDR1 and SMNVEV is the CDR2. Counted from cysteine to phenylalanine, this CDR3 has 18 amino acids. Just CDR3 DNA is preserved here, 54 bases in frame from base 1.

A remark on this clone: There is no known antigen for this receptor. Nothing much larger sits one base from this clone, and base qualities are not available.

This TCR came from a man younger than 35 in good health and CMV-seropositive. Sequenced: PBMCs. Recombination linked TRBV27 to TRBJ2-7; TRBD2 lines up with 12 middle nucleotides. The DNA is as follows: TGTGCCAGCAGTTCCCACATACGGACTAGCGGGACCCACTACGAGCAGTACTTC. Its product reads: CASSSHIRTSGTHYEQYF.